One sample yielded the 19 T cell receptor beta chains listed below, sequenced in a study of cytomegalovirus exposure and HLA in healthy donors. PCR employed 60 Vbeta and 13 Jbeta primers. Data came from immunoSEQ multiplex PCR; TCRdb stores just in-frame clones and leaves some out. The table records roughly 62,000 clones, 70% to 85% of them present only once. The sequenced sample was PBMCs. These receptors originate from a woman in her forties in good health and CMV-seropositive.

This rearrangement joins TRBV15 to TRBJ1-6; D is possibly TRBD1 (5 bases). The CDR3 sequence is 13 residues long. Trimming shortened V by 5 bases and J by 12 bases, and 14 bases separated the two germline ends. Germline V gives CDR1 LNHNV, CDR2 YYDKDF (reference sequence). This chain's CDR3 is CATSPQRGEPLHF. The CDR3 DNA follows: TGTGCCACCAGCCCACAGCGGGGGGAACCCCTCCACTTT. Supplemented by reference TRBV15 and TRBJ1-6, the full variable domain reads DAMVIQNPRYQVTQFGKPVTLSCSQTLNHNVMYWYQQKSSQAPKLLFHYYDKDFNNEADTPDNFQSRRPNTSFCFLDIRSPGLGDTAMYLCATSPQRGEPLHFGNGTRLTVT.

The chain has TRBV7-9 and TRBJ2-1; D remains unclear. Germline lookup yields CDR1 SEHNR and CDR2 FQNEAQ (reference sequence). Trimming took off 0 bases at V and 6 bases at J, with 6 bases between the two ends. This CDR3 region has 13 residues. The CDR3 loop reads CASSLAASNEQFF. CDR3 nucleotide sequence: TGTGCCAGCAGCTTAGCGGCCAGCAATGAGCAGTTCTTC. Together with reference TRBV7-9 and TRBJ2-1, the CDR3 gives the full variable domain: DTGVSQNPRHKITKRGQNVTFRCDPISEHNRLYWYRQTLGQGPEFLTYFQNEAQLEKSRLLSDRFSAERPKGSFSTLEIQRTEQGDSAMYLCASSLAASNEQFFGPGTRLTVL.

The genes are TRBV19 and TRBJ2-7; TRBD2 is a possible D gene (5 bases). CDR1 and CDR2 (germline): LNHDA, SQIVND (reference sequence). Trimming removed 5 bases at V and 1 base at J, with 12 bases between. This CDR3 region has 14 residues. CDR3 sequence (DNA): TGTGCCAGTAGTCTACGGACGGGATCCTACGAGCAGTACTTC. Translated, it gives CASSLRTGSYEQYF.

This clone was observed a few times. The gene calls are TRBV7-2 and TRBJ1-2; D might be TRBD1 (6 bases). The CDR3 spans 15 residues. Deletions cut 2 bases from V and 8 bases from J, with 18 bases between. Germline CDR1 SGHTA, CDR2 FQGNSA. CDR3 loop: CASSLYGRGARGYTF. CDR3 DNA: TGTGCCAGCAGCTTATATGGGAGGGGGGCGAGGGGCTACACCTTC.

J is TRBJ2-3 and V is TRBV6-1, with D possibly TRBD1 on 6 matching bases. The CDR3 sequence is 13 residues long. Trimming took off 4 bases at V and 6 bases at J, with 11 bases between the two ends. Germline loops: CDR1 MNHNS, CDR2 SASEGT. CDR3 nucleotide sequence: TGTGCCAGCAGTGGCCTTCAGGGGGATACGCAGTATTTT. It is translated as CASSGLQGDTQYF.

V and J are TRBV2 and TRBJ2-7, with TRBD2 as a possible D gene (6 bases). The germline V and J ends were trimmed by 4 bases and 3 bases, with 13 bases remaining between them. The CDR3 covers 14 residues. Germline loops: CDR1 SNHLY, CDR2 FYNNEI. CDR3 sequence: CASSGPGAYYEQYF. CDR3 sequence (DNA): TGTGCCAGCAGTGGACCGGGAGCATACTACGAGCAGTACTTC.

The genes are TRBV19 and TRBJ1-1; TRBD1 might be the D (6 bases). The length of the CDR3 is 15 residues. V shed 5 bases and J shed 3 bases, with 16 bases lying between them. CDR1 LNHDA and CDR2 SQIVND come from the germline V gene (reference sequence). CDR3 loop: CASSSYSQGDTEAFF. CDR3 sequence (DNA): TGTGCCAGTAGTTCTTACTCACAGGGCGACACTGAAGCTTTCTTT. The full variable domain, in which reference TRBV19 and TRBJ1-1 provide the parts outside the CDR3, is DGGITQSPKYLFRKEGQNVTLSCEQNLNHDAMYWYRQDPGQGLRLIYYSQIVNDFQKGDIAEGYSVSREKKESFPLTVTSAQKNPTAFYLCASSSYSQGDTEAFFGQGTRLTVV.

The chain's CDR3 is CASTSDSDSNQPQHF. The CDR3 DNA is TGTGCCAGTACCTCGGACAGTGATAGCAATCAGCCCCAGCATTTT. V usage is TRBV19 and J usage is TRBJ1-5, with TRBD1 as a possible D gene (6 bases). Germline V gives CDR1 LNHDA, CDR2 SQIVND (reference sequence). Trimming pared 7 bases from V and 0 bases from J, leaving 13 bases between. The CDR3 has 15 residues.

The chain uses TRBV19 and TRBJ1-1; 7 bases map to TRBD1. The CDR3 extends over 15 amino acids. The ends lost 5 bases at V and 2 bases at J; junction bases unmatched: 8. CDR1 and CDR2 from the germline V gene are LNHDA and SQIVND (reference sequence). For the CDR3, the DNA is TGTGCCAGTAGTCTCAGGGGGGCGTTCAACACTGAAGCTTTCTTT. Protein product: CASSLRGAFNTEAFF.

V usage is TRBV10-2 and J usage is TRBJ2-5; D may be TRBD1 (6 bases). Germline V gene sequence: CDR1 WSHSY, CDR2 SAAADI. The CDR3 contains 12 residues. The CDR3 here is CVTGWGTETQYF. DNA of the CDR3: TGCGTTACAGGGTGGGGGACAGAGACCCAGTACTTC.

This chain joins TRBV5-1 and TRBJ2-1; 7 bases are a match to TRBD1. The J segment lost 5 bases and the V segment lost 3 bases, leaving 8 bases of the junction unmatched. The V gene's germline CDR1 is SGHRS and CDR2 YFSETQ. This CDR3 is 15 amino acids long. CDR3 in DNA: TGCGCCAGCAGCTCCCGACAGGGTCGGAACAATGAGCAGTTCTTC. Translated, it gives CASSSRQGRNNEQFF.

The gene calls are TRBV29-1 and TRBJ2-2; 7 bases are shared with TRBD1. V lost 6 bases and J lost 0; bases outside the gene matches: 13. This CDR3 is 17 amino acids long. The germline CDR1 and CDR2 sequences are SQVTM and ANQGSEA. CDR3 coding DNA: TGCAGCGTCCCGGACAGGACGACCATAACGAACACCGGGGAGCTGTTTTTT. Protein sequence: CSVPDRTTITNTGELFF.

The chain couples TRBV5-1 to TRBJ2-1; D not resolved. This CDR3 has 14 amino acids. V was pared by 4 bases and J by 0 bases, with 8 bases between. Germline V gene lookup returns CDR1 SGHRS and CDR2 YFSETQ. In DNA form, the CDR3 reads TGCGCCAGCAGCGCCGTCAGCTCCTACAATGAGCAGTTCTTC. This codes for CASSAVSSYNEQFF.

The rearrangement links TRBV7-2 to TRBJ2-5, with D maybe TRBD1 (5 bases). The germline gives CDR1 SGHTA, CDR2 FQGNSA. Trimming stripped 1 base from V and 0 bases from J, with 6 bases between. CDR3 length: 14 residues. Here the CDR3 DNA reads TGTGCCAGCAGCTTAGACAGGCACCAAGAGACCCAGTACTTC. Translated, it gives CASSLDRHQETQYF.

This clone has more than one count but fewer than ten. J is TRBJ2-2 and V is TRBV30; 7 positions agree with TRBD1. With 4 bases clipped from V and 7 bases from J, the junction kept 6 bases outside the gene matches. CDR1 is GTSNPN, CDR2 SVGIG, per germline (reference sequence). CDR3 length equals 13 residues. The CDR3 protein is CAWTIDRVGELFF. CDR3 nucleotides: TGTGCCTGGACTATCGACAGGGTCGGGGAGCTGTTTTTT.

This clone came up once. J is TRBJ2-5 and V is TRBV25-1, with 7 bases that match TRBD1. Germline trimming cut 1 base from V and 4 bases from J; bases unmatched to any gene: 6. In germline, CDR1 is MGHDK, CDR2 SYGVNS. The CDR3 has 15 amino acids. CDR3 sequence: CASSEFRGSGETQYF. The DNA for the CDR3 is TGTGCCAGCAGTGAATTCAGGGGGTCTGGAGAGACCCAGTACTTC.

This clone turned up a few times. The chain couples TRBV6-4 to TRBJ2-2; 8 bases match TRBD2. The V segment lost 3 bases and the J segment 3 bases; nucleotides outside the gene matches: 3. Germline V lookup: CDR1 MRHNA, CDR2 SNTAGT. The CDR3 sequence is 15 residues long. The CDR3 coding sequence is TGTGCCAGCAGTGAGCTAGCGGGTGACACCGGGGAGCTGTTTTTT. Translating gives CASSELAGDTGELFF.

The V call is TRBV7-2, the J call TRBJ2-3, with 7 bases lining up with TRBD2. CDR3 length: 15 residues. CDR1 is SGHTA, CDR2 FQGNSA, per germline. V shed 6 bases, J shed 5 bases, and the junction held 11 bases outside the gene matches. The CDR3 nucleotides read TGTGCCAGCAGACCAACTAGCGCCGGGGTAGATACGCAGTATTTT. Amino acid sequence: CASRPTSAGVDTQYF.

The chain has TRBV30 and TRBJ1-3; weak D call: TRBD1 (6 bases). The CDR3 contains 16 residues. Trimming took off 1 base at V and 2 bases at J, with 15 bases between the two ends. Germline V lookup: CDR1 GTSNPN, CDR2 SVGIG (reference sequence). CDR3 residues: CAWSARGWFAGNTIYF. CDR3 in DNA: TGTGCCTGGAGTGCCAGGGGTTGGTTCGCTGGAAACACCATATATTTT.